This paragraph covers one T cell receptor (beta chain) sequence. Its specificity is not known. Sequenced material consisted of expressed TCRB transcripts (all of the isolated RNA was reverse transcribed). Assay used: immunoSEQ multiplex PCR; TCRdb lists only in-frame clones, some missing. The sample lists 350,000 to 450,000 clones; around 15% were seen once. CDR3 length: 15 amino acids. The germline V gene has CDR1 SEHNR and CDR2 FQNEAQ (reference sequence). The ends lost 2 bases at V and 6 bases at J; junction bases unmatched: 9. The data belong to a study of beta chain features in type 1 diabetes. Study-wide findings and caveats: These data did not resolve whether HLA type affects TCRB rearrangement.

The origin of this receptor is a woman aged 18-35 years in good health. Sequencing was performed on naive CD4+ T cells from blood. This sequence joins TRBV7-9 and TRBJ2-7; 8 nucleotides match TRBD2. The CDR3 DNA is TGTGCCAGCAGCTTATCCAACGGGAGGGCCGCCGAGCAGTACTTC. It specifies CASSLSNGRAAEQYF.